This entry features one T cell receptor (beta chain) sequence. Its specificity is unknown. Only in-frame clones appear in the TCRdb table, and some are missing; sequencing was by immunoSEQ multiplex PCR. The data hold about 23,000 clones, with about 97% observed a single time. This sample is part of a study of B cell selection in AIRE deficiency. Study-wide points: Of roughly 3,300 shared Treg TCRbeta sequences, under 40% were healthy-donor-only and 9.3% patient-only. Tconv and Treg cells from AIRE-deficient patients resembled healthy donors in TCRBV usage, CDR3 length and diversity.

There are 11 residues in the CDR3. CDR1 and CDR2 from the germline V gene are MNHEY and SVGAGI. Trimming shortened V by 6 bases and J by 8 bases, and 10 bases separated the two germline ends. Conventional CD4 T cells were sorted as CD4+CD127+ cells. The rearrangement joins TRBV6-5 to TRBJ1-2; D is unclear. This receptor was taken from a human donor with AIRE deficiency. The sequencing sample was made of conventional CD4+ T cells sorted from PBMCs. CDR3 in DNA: TGTGCCAGCAGAAATACTCTAGGCTACACCTTC. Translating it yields CASRNTLGYTF.